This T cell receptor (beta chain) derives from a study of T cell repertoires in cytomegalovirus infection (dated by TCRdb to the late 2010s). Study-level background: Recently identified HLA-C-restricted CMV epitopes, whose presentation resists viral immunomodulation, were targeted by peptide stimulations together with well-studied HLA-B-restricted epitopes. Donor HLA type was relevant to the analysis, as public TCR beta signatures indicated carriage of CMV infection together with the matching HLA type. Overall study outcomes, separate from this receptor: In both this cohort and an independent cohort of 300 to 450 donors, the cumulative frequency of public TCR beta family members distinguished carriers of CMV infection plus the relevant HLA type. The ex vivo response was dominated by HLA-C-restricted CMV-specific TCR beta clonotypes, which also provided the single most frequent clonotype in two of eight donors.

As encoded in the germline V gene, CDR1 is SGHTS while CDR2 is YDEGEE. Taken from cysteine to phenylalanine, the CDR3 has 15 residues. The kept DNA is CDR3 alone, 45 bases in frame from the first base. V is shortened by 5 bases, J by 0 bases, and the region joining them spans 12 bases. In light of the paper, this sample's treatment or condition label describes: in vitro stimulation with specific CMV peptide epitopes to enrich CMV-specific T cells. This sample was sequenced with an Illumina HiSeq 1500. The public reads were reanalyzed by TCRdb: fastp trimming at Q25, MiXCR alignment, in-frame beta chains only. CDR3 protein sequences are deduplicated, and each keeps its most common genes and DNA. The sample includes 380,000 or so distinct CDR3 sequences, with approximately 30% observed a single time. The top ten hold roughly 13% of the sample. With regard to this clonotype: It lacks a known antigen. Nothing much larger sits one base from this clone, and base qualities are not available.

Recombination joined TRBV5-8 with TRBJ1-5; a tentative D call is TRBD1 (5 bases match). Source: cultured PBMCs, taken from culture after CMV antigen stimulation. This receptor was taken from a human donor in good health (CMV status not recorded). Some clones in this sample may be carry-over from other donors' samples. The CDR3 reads CASSSRQLSNQPQHF. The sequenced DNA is TGTGCCAGCAGTTCAAGACAGCTTAGCAATCAGCCCCAGCATTTT.